This T cell receptor beta chain was obtained from a study of response to subunit inactivated influenza vaccine (dated by TCRdb to about 2018). About the investigation overall: Deep quantitative profiling of the T cell receptor repertoire was used in the study to follow responses to a trivalent subunit inactivated influenza vaccine.

The sample holds many counts of this clonotype. Its antigen remains unidentified. Base qualities are not recorded, but no much larger clone differs from it by a single base. To prepare the library, RT-PCR was applied. Sequencing took place on an Illumina HiSeq 2500. TCRdb reanalyzed the raw reads on its own, using fastp at Q25 for trimming and MiXCR for clone calling, and kept in-frame beta chains. Each entry is one CDR3 protein sequence, shown with its most common DNA and genes. This sample gives approximately 530,000 distinct CDR3 sequences in total; approximately 7.8% of them show up just once. The ten largest clonotypes hold roughly 14% of the sample. Trimming takes 7 bases off V and 5 bases off J; junction bases not matched to a gene: 11. The CDR3 measures 16 amino acids from cysteine to phenylalanine. The CDR3 DNA has 48 bases and is translated from base 1. Results the study describes overall, beyond this receptor: It was suggested by the authors that each seasonal influenza vaccination may recruit only a limited number of new T cells.

The source is a man in his fifties or sixties who received an inactivated influenza vaccine. Donor details come from another sample of the same person, matched by shared clones. Rearrangement joined TRBV12-3 or TRBV12-4 to TRBJ2-7, with 13 middle bases fitting TRBD2. Source: PBMCs from blood, taken 23 months after vaccination. The CDR3 reads as follows: CASMKRTSGSKHEQYF. DNA sequence: TGTGCCAGCATGAAGCGGACTAGCGGGAGTAAACACGAGCAGTACTTC.